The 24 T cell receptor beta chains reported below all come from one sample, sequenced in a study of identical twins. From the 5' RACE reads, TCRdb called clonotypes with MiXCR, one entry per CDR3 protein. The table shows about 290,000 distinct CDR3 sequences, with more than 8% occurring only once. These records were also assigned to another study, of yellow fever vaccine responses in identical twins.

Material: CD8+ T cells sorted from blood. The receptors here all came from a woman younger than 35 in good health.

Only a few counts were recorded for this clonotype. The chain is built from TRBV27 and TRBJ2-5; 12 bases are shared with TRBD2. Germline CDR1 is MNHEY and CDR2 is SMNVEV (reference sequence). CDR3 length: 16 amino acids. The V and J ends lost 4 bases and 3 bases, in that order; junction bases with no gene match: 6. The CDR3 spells CASSSTTSGGEETQYF. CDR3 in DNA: TGTGCCAGCAGTTCGACGACTAGCGGGGGAGAAGAGACCCAGTACTTC.

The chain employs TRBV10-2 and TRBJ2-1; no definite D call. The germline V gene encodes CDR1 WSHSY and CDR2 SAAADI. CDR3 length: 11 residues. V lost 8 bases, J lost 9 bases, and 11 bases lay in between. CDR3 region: CASQTSGEQFF. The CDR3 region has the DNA TGCGCCAGCCAAACGTCTGGTGAGCAGTTCTTC.

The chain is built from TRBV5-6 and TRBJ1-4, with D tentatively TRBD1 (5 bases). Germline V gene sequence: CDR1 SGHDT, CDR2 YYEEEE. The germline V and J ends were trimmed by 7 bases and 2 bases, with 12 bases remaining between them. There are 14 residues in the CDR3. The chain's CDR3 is CASENGGTNEKLFF. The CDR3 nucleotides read TGTGCCAGCGAAAACGGGGGGACTAATGAAAAACTGTTTTTT.

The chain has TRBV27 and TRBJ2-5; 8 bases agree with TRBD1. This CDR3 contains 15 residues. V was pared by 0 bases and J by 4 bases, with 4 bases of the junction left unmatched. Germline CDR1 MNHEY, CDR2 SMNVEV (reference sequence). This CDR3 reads CASSLSTGGRETQYF. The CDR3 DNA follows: TGTGCCAGCAGTTTATCTACAGGGGGACGAGAGACCCAGTACTTC.

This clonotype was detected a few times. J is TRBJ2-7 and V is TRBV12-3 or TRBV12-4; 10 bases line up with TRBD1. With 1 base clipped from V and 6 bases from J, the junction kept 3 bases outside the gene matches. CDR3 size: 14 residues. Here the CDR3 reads CASSLGGQGIEQYF. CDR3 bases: TGTGCCAGCAGTTTAGGGGGACAGGGGATCGAGCAGTACTTC.

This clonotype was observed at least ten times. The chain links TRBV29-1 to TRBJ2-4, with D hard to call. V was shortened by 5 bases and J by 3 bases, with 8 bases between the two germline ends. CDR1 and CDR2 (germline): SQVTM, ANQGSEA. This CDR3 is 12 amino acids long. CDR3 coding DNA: TGCAGCGTTTTGGTAGACAAAAACATTCAGTACTTC. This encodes CSVLVDKNIQYF.

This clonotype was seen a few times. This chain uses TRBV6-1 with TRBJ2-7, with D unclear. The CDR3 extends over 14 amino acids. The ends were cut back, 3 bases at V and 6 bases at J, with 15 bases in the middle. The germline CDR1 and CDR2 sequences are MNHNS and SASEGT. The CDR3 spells CASSELAPWREQYF. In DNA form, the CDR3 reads TGTGCCAGCAGTGAGCTTGCCCCTTGGCGCGAGCAGTACTTC.

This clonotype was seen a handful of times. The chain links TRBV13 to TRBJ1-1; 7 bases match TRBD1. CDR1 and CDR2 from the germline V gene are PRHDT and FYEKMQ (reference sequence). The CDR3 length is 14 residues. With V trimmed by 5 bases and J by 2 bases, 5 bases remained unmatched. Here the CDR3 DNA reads TGTGCCAGCAGCGGTGGACAGGACAACACTGAAGCTTTCTTT. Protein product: CASSGGQDNTEAFF. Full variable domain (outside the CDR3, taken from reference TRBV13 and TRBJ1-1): AAGVIQSPRHLIKEKRETATLKCYPIPRHDTVYWYQQGPGQDPQFLISFYEKMQSDKGSIPDRFSAQQFSDYHSELNMSSLELGDSALYFCASSGGQDNTEAFFGQGTRLTVV.

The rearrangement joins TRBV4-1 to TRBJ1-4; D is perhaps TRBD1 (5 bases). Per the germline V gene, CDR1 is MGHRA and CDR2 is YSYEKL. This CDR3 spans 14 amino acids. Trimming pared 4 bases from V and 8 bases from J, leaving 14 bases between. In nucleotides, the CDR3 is TGCGCCAGCAGCCCTGGGCTCCAGGGAGAAAAACTGTTTTTT. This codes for CASSPGLQGEKLFF.

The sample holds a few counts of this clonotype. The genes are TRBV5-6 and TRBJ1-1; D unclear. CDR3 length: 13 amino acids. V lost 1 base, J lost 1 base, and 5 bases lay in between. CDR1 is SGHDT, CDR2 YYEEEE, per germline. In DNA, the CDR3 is TGTGCCAGCAGCTTGACCTCGAACACTGAAGCTTTCTTT. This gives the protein CASSLTSNTEAFF.

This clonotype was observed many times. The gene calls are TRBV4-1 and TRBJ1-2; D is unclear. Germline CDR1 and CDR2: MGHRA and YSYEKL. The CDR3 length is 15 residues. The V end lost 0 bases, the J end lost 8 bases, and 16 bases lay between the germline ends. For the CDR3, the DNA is TGCGCCAGCAGCCAAGATTTCGGCCGGTTCAACGGCTACACCTTC. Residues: CASSQDFGRFNGYTF.

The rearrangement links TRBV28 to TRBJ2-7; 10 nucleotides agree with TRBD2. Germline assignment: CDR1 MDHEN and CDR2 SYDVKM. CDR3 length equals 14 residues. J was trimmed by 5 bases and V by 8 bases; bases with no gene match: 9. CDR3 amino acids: CASASGGAFHEQYF. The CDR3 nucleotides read TGTGCCAGCGCCAGCGGGGGGGCTTTTCACGAGCAGTACTTC.

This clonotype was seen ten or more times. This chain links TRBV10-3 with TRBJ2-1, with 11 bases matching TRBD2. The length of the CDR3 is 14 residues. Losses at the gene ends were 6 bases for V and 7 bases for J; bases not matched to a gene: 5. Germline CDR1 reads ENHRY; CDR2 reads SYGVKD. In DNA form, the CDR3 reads TGTGCCATCAGGATACTAGCGGGAGATAATGAGCAGTTCTTC. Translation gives CAIRILAGDNEQFF.

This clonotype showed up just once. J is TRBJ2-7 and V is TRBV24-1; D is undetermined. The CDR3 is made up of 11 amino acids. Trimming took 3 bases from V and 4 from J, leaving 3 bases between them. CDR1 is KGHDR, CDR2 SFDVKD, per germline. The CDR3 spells CATSDMYEQYF. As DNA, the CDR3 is TGTGCCACCAGTGATATGTACGAGCAGTACTTC.

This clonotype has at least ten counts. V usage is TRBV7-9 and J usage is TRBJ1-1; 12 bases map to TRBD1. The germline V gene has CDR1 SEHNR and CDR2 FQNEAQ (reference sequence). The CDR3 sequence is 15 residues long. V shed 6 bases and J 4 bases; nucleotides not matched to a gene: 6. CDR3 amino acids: CASRPPGQGATEAFF. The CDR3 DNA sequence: TGTGCCAGCAGACCCCCGGGACAGGGGGCCACTGAAGCTTTCTTT.

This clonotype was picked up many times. CDR3 protein: CASSLQVYNEQFF. The CDR3 region has the DNA TGTGCCAGCAGTTTGCAGGTTTACAATGAGCAGTTCTTC. The chain carries TRBV28 and TRBJ2-1; D not resolved. CDR1 is MDHEN, CDR2 SYDVKM, per germline. Trimming cost V 3 bases and J 4 bases, with 7 bases left between them. This CDR3 spans 13 amino acids.

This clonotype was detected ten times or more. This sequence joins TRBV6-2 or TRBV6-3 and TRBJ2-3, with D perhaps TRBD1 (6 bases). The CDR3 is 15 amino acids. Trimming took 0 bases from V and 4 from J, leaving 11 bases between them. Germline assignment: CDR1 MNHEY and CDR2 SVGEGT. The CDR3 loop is CASSYSPDRPDTQYF. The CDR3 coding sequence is TGTGCCAGCAGTTACTCTCCGGACAGACCAGATACGCAGTATTTT.

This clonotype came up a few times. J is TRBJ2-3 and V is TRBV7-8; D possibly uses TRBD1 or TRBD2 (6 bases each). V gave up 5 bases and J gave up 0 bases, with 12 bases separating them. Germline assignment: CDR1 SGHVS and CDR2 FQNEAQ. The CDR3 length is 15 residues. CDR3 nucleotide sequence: TGTGCCAGCAGCGCACAGGGAGGTAGCACAGATACGCAGTATTTT. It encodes CASSAQGGSTDTQYF.

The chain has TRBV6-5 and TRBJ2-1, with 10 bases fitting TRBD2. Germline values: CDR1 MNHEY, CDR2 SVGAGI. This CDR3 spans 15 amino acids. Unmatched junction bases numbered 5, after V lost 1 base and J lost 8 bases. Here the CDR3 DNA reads TGTGCCAGCAGTTACTGGCTAGCGGGAGAAGATGAGCAGTTCTTC. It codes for CASSYWLAGEDEQFF.

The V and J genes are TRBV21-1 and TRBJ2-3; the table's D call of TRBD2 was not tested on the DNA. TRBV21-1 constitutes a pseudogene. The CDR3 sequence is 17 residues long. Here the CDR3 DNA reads TGTGCCAGCAGCCCCCAGATTAGGAGGACTAGCACAGATACGCAGTATTTT. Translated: CASSPQIRRTSTDTQYF.

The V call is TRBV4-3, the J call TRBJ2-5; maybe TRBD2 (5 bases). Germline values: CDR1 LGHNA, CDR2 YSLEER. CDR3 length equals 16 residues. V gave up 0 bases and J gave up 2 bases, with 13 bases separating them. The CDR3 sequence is CASSQDPRGLQETQYF. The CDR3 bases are TGCGCCAGCAGCCAAGATCCCCGGGGTTTACAAGAGACCCAGTACTTC.

CDR3 sequence (DNA): TGTGCCTGGAGTGTACTAGTTATCGCGGGAGAGGGGTTAGAAAACATTCAGTACTTC. Its protein is CAWSVLVIAGEGLENIQYF. This chain joins TRBV30 and TRBJ2-4, with 7 bases lining up with TRBD2. This CDR3 has 19 residues. The V and J ends lost 0 bases and 5 bases, in that order; junction bases with no gene match: 19. Germline CDR1 reads GTSNPN; CDR2 reads SVGIG (reference sequence).

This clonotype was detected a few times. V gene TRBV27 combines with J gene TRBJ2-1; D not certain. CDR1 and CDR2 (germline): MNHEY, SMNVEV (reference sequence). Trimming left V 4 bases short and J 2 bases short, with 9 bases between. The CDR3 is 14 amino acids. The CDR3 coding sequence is TGTGCCAGCAGTTCTCTGACTCCCTACAATGAGCAGTTCTTC. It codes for CASSSLTPYNEQFF.

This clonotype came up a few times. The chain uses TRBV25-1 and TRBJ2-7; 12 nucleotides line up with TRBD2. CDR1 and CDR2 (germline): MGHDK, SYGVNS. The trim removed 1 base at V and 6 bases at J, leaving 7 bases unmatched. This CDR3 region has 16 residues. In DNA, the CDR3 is TGTGCCAGCAGTGAATGGGAACTAGCGGGAGGTTCCGAGCAGTACTTC. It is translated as CASSEWELAGGSEQYF.